This record concerns one TCR beta chain sequence. Its antigen is as yet unknown. Produced via immunoSEQ multiplex PCR; TCRdb's table is partial and in-frame only. The sample has about 86,000 clones; around 85% are singletons. Germline values: CDR1 SGHNT, CDR2 YYREEE (reference sequence). Trimming took 4 bases from V and 8 from J, leaving 13 bases between them. This CDR3 spans 13 amino acids. Systemic immunosuppression or a history of autoimmune disease excluded patients. These data originate in a study of OX40 agonist ivuxolimab in advanced cancers. Study as a whole: Dose-escalation patients' cancers were hepatocellular carcinoma, melanoma, renal cell or head and neck cancer.

General observations from the study: Researchers report that CD8+ T cells had, on average, more expanded clones than CD4+.

This receptor was obtained from an adult with an advanced solid tumor such as melanoma, head and neck, liver or kidney cancer. The material sequenced was CD4+ or CD8+ T cells sorted from blood, taken in a trial of the OX40 agonist ivuxolimab. V is TRBV5-4 and J is TRBJ1-3, with D unresolved. Here the CDR3 reads CASSPDQVDTIYF. The DNA of the CDR3 is TGTGCCAGCAGCCCGGATCAGGTGGACACCATATATTTT.